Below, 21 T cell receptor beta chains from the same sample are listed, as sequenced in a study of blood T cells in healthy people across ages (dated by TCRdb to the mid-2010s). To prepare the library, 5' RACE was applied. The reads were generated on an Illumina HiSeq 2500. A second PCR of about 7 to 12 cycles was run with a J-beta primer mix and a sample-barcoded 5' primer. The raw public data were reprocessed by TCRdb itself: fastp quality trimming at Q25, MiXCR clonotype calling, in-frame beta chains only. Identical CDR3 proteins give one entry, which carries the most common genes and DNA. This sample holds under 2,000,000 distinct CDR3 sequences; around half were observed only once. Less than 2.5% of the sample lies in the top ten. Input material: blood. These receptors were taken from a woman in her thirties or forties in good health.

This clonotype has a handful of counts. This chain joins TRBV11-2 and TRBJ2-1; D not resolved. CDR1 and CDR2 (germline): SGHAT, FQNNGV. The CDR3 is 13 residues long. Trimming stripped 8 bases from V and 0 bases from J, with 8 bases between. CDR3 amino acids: CASRPRSYNEQFF. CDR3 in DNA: TGTGCCAGCCGTCCCCGCTCCTACAATGAGCAGTTCTTC.

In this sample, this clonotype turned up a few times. The CDR3 loop reads CASSHRTGNQPQHF. The CDR3 coding sequence is TGCGCCAGCAGCCATAGAACAGGCAATCAGCCCCAGCATTTT. The genes are TRBV4-1 and TRBJ1-5, with D uncertain. The length of the CDR3 is 14 residues. The V end lost 3 bases, the J end lost 2 bases, and 8 bases lay between the germline ends. Looked up from germline, CDR1 is MGHRA and CDR2 is YSYEKL.

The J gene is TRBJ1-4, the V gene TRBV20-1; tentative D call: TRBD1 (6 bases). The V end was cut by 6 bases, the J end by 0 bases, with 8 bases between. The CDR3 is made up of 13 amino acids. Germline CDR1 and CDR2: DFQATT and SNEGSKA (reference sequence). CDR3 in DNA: TGCAGTGCCTGGGACACAACTAATGAAAAACTGTTTTTT. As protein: CSAWDTTNEKLFF.

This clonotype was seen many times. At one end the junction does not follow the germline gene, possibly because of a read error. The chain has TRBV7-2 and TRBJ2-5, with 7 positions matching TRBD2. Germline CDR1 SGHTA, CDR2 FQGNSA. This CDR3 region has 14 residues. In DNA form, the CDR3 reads TGTGCCAGCAGTTTAGGTGTCGGGGGGGAGACCCAGTACTTC. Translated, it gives CASSLGVGGETQYF. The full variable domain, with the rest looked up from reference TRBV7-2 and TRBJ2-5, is GAGVSQSPSNKVTEKGKDVELRCDPISGHTALYWYRQSLGQGLEFLIYFQGNSAPDKSGLPSDRFSAERTGGSVSTLTIQRTQQEDSAVYLCASSLGVGGETQYFGPGTRLLVL.

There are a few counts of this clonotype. CDR3 sequence (DNA): TGTGCCAGCAGCCACGGCAGGGGGATGAGGGGGTCCTACGAGCAGTACTTC. Translation gives CASSHGRGMRGSYEQYF. The V and J genes are TRBV7-2 and TRBJ2-7, with 7 bases that match TRBD1. CDR1 and CDR2 (germline): SGHTA, FQGNSA. The junction had 14 bases not matched to a gene; V was cut back by 5 bases and J by 1 base. This CDR3 contains 17 residues.

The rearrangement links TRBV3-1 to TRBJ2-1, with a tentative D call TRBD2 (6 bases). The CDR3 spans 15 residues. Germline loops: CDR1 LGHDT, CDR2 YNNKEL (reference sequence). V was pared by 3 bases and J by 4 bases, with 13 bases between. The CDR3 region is CASSQTSPLYNEQFF. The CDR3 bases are TGTGCCAGCAGCCAGACTAGTCCCTTATACAATGAGCAGTTCTTC.

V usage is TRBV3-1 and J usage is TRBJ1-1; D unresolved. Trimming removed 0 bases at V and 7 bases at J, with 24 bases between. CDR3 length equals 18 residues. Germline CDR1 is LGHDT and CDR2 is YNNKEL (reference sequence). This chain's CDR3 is CASSQEVPMRLEDGEAFF. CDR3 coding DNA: TGTGCCAGCAGCCAAGAAGTACCGATGCGCCTTGAAGATGGTGAAGCTTTCTTT.

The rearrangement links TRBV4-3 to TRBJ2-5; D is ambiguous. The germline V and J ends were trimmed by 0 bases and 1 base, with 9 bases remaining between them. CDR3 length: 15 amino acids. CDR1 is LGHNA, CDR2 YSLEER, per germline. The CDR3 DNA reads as TGCGCCAGCAGCCAAGATACAGTTTTCCAAGAGACCCAGTACTTC. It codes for CASSQDTVFQETQYF.

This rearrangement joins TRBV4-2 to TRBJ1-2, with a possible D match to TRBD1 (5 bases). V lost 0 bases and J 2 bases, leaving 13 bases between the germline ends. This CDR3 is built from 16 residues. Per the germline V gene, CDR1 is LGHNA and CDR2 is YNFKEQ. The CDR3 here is CASSQESGGANYGYTF. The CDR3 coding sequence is TGTGCCAGCAGCCAAGAGTCCGGCGGGGCAAACTATGGCTACACCTTC.

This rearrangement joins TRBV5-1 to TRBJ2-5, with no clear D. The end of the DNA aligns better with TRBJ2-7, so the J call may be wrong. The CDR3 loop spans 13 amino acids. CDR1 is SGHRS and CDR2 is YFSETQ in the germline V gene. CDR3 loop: CASSLESGHEQYF. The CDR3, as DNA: TGCGCCAGCAGCTTGGAATCTGGGCACGAGCAGTACTTC.

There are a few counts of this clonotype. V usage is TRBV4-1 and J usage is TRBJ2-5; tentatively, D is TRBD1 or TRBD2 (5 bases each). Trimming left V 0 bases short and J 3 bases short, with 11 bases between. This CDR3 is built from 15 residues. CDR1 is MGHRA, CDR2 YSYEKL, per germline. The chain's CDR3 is CASSQDGTGKETQYF. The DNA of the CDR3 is TGCGCCAGCAGCCAAGATGGGACGGGAAAAGAGACCCAGTACTTC.

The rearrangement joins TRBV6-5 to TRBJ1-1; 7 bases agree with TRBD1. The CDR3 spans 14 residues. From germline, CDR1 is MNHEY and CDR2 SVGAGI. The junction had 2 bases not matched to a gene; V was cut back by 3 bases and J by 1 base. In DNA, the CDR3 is TGTGCCAGCAGTTATGACAGGGCGAACACTGAAGCTTTCTTT. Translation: CASSYDRANTEAFF.

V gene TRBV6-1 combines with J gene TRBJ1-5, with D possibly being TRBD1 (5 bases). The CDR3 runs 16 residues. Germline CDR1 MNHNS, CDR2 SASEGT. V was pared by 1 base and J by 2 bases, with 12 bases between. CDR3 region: CASSEGRQGGNQPQHF. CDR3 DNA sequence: TGTGCCAGCAGTGAAGGCCGCCAGGGCGGCAATCAGCCCCAGCATTTT.

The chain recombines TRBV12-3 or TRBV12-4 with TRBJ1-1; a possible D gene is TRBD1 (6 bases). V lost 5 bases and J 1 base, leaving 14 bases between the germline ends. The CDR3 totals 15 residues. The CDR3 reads CASSPGWGQNTEAFF. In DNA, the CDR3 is TGTGCCAGCAGTCCCGGGTGGGGGCAGAACACTGAAGCTTTCTTT.

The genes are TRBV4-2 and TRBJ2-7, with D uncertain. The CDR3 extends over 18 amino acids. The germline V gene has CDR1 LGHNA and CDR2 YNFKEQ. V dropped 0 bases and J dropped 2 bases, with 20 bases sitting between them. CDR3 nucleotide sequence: TGTGCCAGCAGCCAAGATAAGTGGTCCCAGGTTTGTGCCTACGAGCAGTACTTC. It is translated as CASSQDKWSQVCAYEQYF.

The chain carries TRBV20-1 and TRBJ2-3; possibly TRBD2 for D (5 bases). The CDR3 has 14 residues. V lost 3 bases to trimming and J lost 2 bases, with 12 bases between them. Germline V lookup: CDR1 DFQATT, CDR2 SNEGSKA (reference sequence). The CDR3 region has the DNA TGCAGTGCTAGTCACGGGGATCTCACAGATACGCAGTATTTT. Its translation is CSASHGDLTDTQYF.

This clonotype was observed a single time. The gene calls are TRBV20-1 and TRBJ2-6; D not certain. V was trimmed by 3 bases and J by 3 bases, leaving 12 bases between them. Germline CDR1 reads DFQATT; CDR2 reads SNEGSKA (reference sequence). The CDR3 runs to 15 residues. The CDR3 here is CSASESRFGANVLTF. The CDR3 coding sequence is TGCAGTGCTAGTGAGTCCAGGTTTGGGGCCAACGTCCTGACTTTC.

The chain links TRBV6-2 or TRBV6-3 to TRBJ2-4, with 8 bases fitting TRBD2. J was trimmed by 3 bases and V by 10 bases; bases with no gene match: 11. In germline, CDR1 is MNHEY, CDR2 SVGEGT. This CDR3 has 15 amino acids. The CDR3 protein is CATGTSHFGKNIQYF. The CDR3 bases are TGTGCCACCGGGACTAGTCATTTTGGCAAAAACATTCAGTACTTC.

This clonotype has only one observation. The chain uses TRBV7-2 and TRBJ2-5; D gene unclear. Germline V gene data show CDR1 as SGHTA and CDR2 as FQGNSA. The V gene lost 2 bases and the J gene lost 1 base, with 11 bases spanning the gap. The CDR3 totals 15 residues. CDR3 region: CASSLTPRAQETQYF. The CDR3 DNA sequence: TGTGCCAGCAGCTTAACCCCTCGGGCCCAAGAGACCCAGTACTTC.

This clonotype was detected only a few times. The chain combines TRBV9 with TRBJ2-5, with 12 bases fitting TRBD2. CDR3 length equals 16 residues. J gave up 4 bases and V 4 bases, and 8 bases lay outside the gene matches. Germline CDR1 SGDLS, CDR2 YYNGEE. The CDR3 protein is CASSPRTSGAVETQYF. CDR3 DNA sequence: TGTGCCAGCAGCCCCCGGACTAGCGGGGCTGTAGAGACCCAGTACTTC.

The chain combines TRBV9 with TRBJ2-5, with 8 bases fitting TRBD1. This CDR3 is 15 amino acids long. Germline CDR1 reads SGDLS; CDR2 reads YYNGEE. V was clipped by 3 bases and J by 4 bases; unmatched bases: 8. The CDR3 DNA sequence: TGTGCCAGCAGCGGGGGACGAACAGGGGGAGAGACCCAGTACTTC. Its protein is CASSGGRTGGETQYF.